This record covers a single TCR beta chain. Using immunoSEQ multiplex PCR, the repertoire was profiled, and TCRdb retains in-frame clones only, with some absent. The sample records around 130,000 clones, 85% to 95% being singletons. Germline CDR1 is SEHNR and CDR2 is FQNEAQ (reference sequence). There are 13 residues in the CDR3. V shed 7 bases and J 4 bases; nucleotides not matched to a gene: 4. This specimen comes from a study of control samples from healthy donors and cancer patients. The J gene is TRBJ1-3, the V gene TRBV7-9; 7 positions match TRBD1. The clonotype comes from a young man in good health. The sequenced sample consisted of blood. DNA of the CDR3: TGTGCCAGCACCACAGGGGCAGGAAACACCATATATTTT. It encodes CASTTGAGNTIYF.